The 24 T cell receptor beta chains below come from one sample, sequenced in a study of blood T cell repertoires in COVID-19 (dated by TCRdb to 2019 to 2021). Library preparation used the immunoSEQ multiplex PCR assay. Drawn from immuneACCESS, this table holds only the in-frame rearrangements with V and J called that TCRdb kept. Clones are partly lost; checked studies trace under half to an unresolved V gene and leave the rest unexplained. This sample has around 140,000 clones in its table, and around 82% of those were observed once. The ten largest clones capture 4% of the sample. Sequences were obtained from peripheral blood. These receptors all stem from a woman aged 60-75 years with acute or convalescent COVID-19.

The genes are TRBV7-9 and TRBJ2-6, with TRBD1 as a possible D gene (5 bases). Germline CDR1 and CDR2: SEHNR and FQNEAQ (reference sequence). V lost 2 bases to trimming and J lost 2 bases, with 7 bases between them. This CDR3 has 15 amino acids. CDR3 residues: CASSLTRAGANVLTF. In DNA, the CDR3 is TGTGCCAGCAGCTTAACCAGGGCTGGGGCCAACGTCCTGACTTTC.

The chain combines TRBV2 with TRBJ2-5; maybe TRBD2 (6 bases). CDR1 is SNHLY and CDR2 is FYNNEI in the germline V gene. The CDR3 has 13 residues. The V gene lost 8 bases and the J gene lost 5 bases, with 15 bases spanning the gap. The CDR3 nucleotides are TGTGCCAGCGGACTCCGGGGGAGGGAGACCCAGTACTTC. Encoded protein: CASGLRGRETQYF.

The table lists this clone with a count of one. The chain employs TRBV5-4 and TRBJ1-2; tentatively, D is TRBD1 (6 bases). CDR1 is SGHNT, CDR2 YYREEE, per germline (reference sequence). Trimming stripped 4 bases from V and 7 bases from J, with 17 bases between. The CDR3 has 14 residues. The CDR3 DNA reads TGTGCCAGCAGCCCGGACAGTGGGATAGGTGGCTACACCTTC. Translating gives CASSPDSGIGGYTF.

V and J are TRBV11-2 and TRBJ2-7; tentatively, D is TRBD1 (6 bases). V was pared by 0 bases and J by 3 bases, with 12 bases between. Germline V gives CDR1 SGHAT, CDR2 FQNNGV. The CDR3 has 15 residues. CDR3 DNA: TGTGCCAGCAGCTTAGATGGACAGAGTCTCTACGAGCAGTACTTC. It yields the protein CASSLDGQSLYEQYF.

The genes are TRBV5-1 and TRBJ2-7; TRBD2 is a possible D gene (5 bases). The ends were cut back, 0 bases at V and 0 bases at J, with 7 bases in the middle. CDR3 length: 14 residues. Per germline, CDR1 SGHRS and CDR2 YFSETQ. In DNA, the CDR3 is TGCGCCAGCAGCTTGGGGAGCGGCTCCTACGAGCAGTACTTC. Translating it yields CASSLGSGSYEQYF.

The chain joins TRBV5-4 to TRBJ2-3; unclear D gene. Germline lookup yields CDR1 SGHNT and CDR2 YYREEE (reference sequence). The CDR3 has 14 amino acids. Deletions cut 2 bases from V and 6 bases from J, with 13 bases between. The CDR3 is CASSFYYSQDTQYF. In DNA form, the CDR3 reads TGTGCCAGCAGCTTTTACTACTCCCAGGATACGCAGTATTTT.

This clone appeared once. The rearrangement links TRBV18 to TRBJ1-3, with 7 bases fitting TRBD1. Germline V lookup: CDR1 KGHSH, CDR2 LQKENI. The V gene end was trimmed by 3 bases and the J gene end by 2 bases; junction bases not matched to a gene: 13. CDR3 length: 18 amino acids. The CDR3 coding sequence is TGTGCCAGCTCACCCGCGTTGGGTGCAGGGGGAGCTGGAAACACCATATATTTT. This sequence encodes CASSPALGAGGAGNTIYF.

The chain recombines TRBV28 with TRBJ2-1; TRBD2 matches 13 bases. The germline V gene has CDR1 MDHEN and CDR2 SYDVKM. This CDR3 spans 15 amino acids. Germline trimming cut 5 bases from V and 6 bases from J; bases unmatched to any gene: 4. CDR3 DNA sequence: TGTGCCAGCAGTCCAGGGACTAGCGGGACCAATGAGCAGTTCTTC. It codes for CASSPGTSGTNEQFF.

The rearrangement links TRBV30 to TRBJ2-2, with unresolved D. Between the trimmed V and J ends, which lost 3 bases and 1 base, there was a span of 9 bases. The CDR3 runs to 14 residues. Germline assignment: CDR1 GTSNPN and CDR2 SVGIG (reference sequence). DNA of the CDR3: TGTGCCTGGAGCGCAGGTTTGAACACCGGGGAGCTGTTTTTT. It specifies CAWSAGLNTGELFF.

The CDR3 bases are TGCAGTGCTAGTCGGCCGGGCTCTGGAAACACCATATATTTT. Translated, it gives CSASRPGSGNTIYF. The rearrangement links TRBV20-1 to TRBJ1-3; D is undetermined. With 3 bases removed from V and 0 bases from J, the gap between germline ends came to 9 bases. This CDR3 is built from 14 residues. In germline, CDR1 is DFQATT, CDR2 SNEGSKA (reference sequence).

This chain links TRBV21-1 with TRBJ2-3; TRBD2, the table's D call, lacks a check against the DNA. TRBV21-1 is deemed a pseudogene. This CDR3 comprises 16 residues. In DNA, the CDR3 is TGTGCCAGCAGCAGTTTTGGGAGAATCAGTTTAGATACGCAGTATTTT. This sequence encodes CASSSFGRISLDTQYF.

The V call is TRBV6-4, the J call TRBJ1-2; possible D gene TRBD1, 6 bases. Germline V gene lookup returns CDR1 MRHNA and CDR2 SNTAGT. V was pared by 6 bases and J by 2 bases, with 13 bases between. The CDR3 is 14 amino acids. The CDR3 sequence is CASSNRVINYGYTF. The CDR3 DNA is TGTGCCAGCAGCAACAGGGTGATCAACTATGGCTACACCTTC.

The chain carries TRBV6-2 or TRBV6-3 and TRBJ2-7; TRBD1 might be the D (5 bases). Germline V lookup: CDR1 MNHEY, CDR2 SVGEGT. The CDR3 is 17 amino acids. Trimming took 2 bases from V and 1 from J, leaving 18 bases between them. Here the CDR3 reads CASSYRQGPSVSYEQYF. CDR3 DNA: TGTGCCAGCAGTTACCGGCAGGGCCCATCGGTTTCCTACGAGCAGTACTTC.

V usage is TRBV28 and J usage is TRBJ1-1; D is ambiguous. V was clipped by 5 bases and J by 4 bases, with 11 bases between them. Germline loops: CDR1 MDHEN, CDR2 SYDVKM. There are 13 residues in the CDR3. The chain's CDR3 is CASSAGGITEAFF. The CDR3 DNA reads TGTGCCAGCAGTGCAGGAGGGATCACTGAAGCTTTCTTT.

The V and J genes are TRBV9 and TRBJ1-1, with D possibly TRBD1 on 5 matching bases. The length of the CDR3 is 15 residues. V lost 4 bases and J 0 bases, leaving 13 bases between the germline ends. Germline CDR1 SGDLS, CDR2 YYNGEE. Here the CDR3 reads CASSPRQIMNTEAFF. The CDR3 nucleotides are TGTGCCAGCAGCCCCCGACAGATAATGAACACTGAAGCTTTCTTT.

This chain uses TRBV5-1 with TRBJ2-7; TRBD2 matches 12 bases. The junction had 4 bases not matched to a gene; V was cut back by 0 bases and J by 3 bases. Germline V gene data show CDR1 as SGHRS and CDR2 as YFSETQ. This CDR3 has 16 residues. Here the CDR3 reads CASSLEATSGSYEQYF. CDR3 DNA sequence: TGCGCCAGCAGCTTGGAAGCGACTAGCGGGAGCTACGAGCAGTACTTC.

J is TRBJ1-2 and V is TRBV12-3 or TRBV12-4, with D unresolved. The V gene lost 3 bases and the J gene lost 6 bases, with 8 bases spanning the gap. The CDR3 is made up of 12 amino acids. CDR3 in DNA: TGTGCCAGCAGTTTGGGAGGGAATGGCTACACCTTC. It is translated as CASSLGGNGYTF.

The chain recombines TRBV7-2 with TRBJ1-2; no clear D. Trimming took 1 base from V and 4 from J, leaving 13 bases between them. Germline values: CDR1 SGHTA, CDR2 FQGNSA. The CDR3 has 15 residues. The CDR3 is CASSLGWLERYGYTF. The CDR3 coding sequence is TGTGCCAGCAGCTTAGGGTGGTTAGAGCGCTATGGCTACACCTTC. Complete variable domain (other parts from reference TRBV7-2 and TRBJ1-2): GAGVSQSPSNKVTEKGKDVELRCDPISGHTALYWYRQSLGQGLEFLIYFQGNSAPDKSGLPSDRFSAERTGGSVSTLTIQRTQQEDSAVYLCASSLGWLERYGYTFGSGTRLTVV.

This chain joins TRBV7-3 and TRBJ2-1, with 8 bases that match TRBD2. Germline CDR1 and CDR2: SGHTA and FQGTGA. J lost 7 bases, V lost 5 bases, and 10 bases had no gene match. The CDR3 is 15 residues long. CDR3 nucleotides: TGTGCCAGCAGCCAACCGGGGGGGCACACGAATGAGCAGTTCTTC. Translating it yields CASSQPGGHTNEQFF.

This clone turned up a few times. This chain links TRBV6-1 with TRBJ2-7, with D tentatively TRBD2 (7 bases). The CDR3 loop spans 16 amino acids. The V gene lost 0 bases and the J gene lost 1 base, with 13 bases spanning the gap. Germline V gene sequence: CDR1 MNHNS, CDR2 SASEGT. CDR3 in DNA: TGTGCCAGCAGTGAAGCCGCAGGGGAGGGTTCCTACGAGCAGTACTTC. Translating it yields CASSEAAGEGSYEQYF.

The V call is TRBV21-1, the J call TRBJ1-1; TRBD1 is the table's D call, not checked against the DNA. TRBV21-1 is termed a pseudogene. The CDR3 contains 13 residues. CDR3 region: CASRCEQGAEAFF. CDR3 DNA sequence: TGTGCCAGCAGGTGTGAACAGGGGGCGGAAGCTTTCTTT.

This clone came up once. Distinct nucleotide sequences in the sample also encode this CDR3. V gene TRBV20-1 combines with J gene TRBJ2-5, with D perhaps matching TRBD1 (6 bases). V lost 3 bases to trimming and J lost 1 base, with 9 bases between them. This CDR3 contains 13 residues. Germline V gene sequence: CDR1 DFQATT, CDR2 SNEGSKA (reference sequence). The CDR3 here is CSASRTAQETQYF. The CDR3 region has the DNA TGCAGTGCTAGTAGGACAGCCCAAGAGACCCAGTACTTC.

The count of this clone is one. The rearrangement links TRBV19 to TRBJ2-6; TRBD1 is a possible D gene (5 bases). Trimming pared 5 bases from V and 4 bases from J, leaving 12 bases between. The CDR3 covers 15 residues. Looked up from germline, CDR1 is LNHDA and CDR2 is SQIVND (reference sequence). CDR3 in amino acids: CASSPQGTGANVLTF. CDR3 nucleotide sequence: TGTGCCAGTAGTCCGCAGGGAACCGGGGCCAACGTCCTGACTTTC.

This clone was picked up many times. DNA for the CDR3: TGTGCCAGCCATGGGCCTAGCGGGAGGGCCGGGGAGCTGTTTTTT. Its translation is CASHGPSGRAGELFF. The gene calls are TRBV19 and TRBJ2-2; TRBD2 agrees at 12 bases. After removal of 9 bases from V and 6 bases from J, the junction contained 8 bases not matched to a gene. The germline V gene has CDR1 LNHDA and CDR2 SQIVND (reference sequence). The CDR3 is made up of 15 amino acids.